The T cell receptor (beta chain) under discussion was sequenced for a study of Ad26.COV2.S vaccination and SARS-CoV-2 variants. About the study: Ad26.COV2.S, an intramuscular injection, was given once or twice 56 days apart.

Worth noting for this clone: Its matching antigen is unknown.

The germline V and J ends were trimmed by 4 bases and 5 bases, with 15 bases remaining between them. This CDR3 has 14 amino acids. CDR1 is SGHNT, CDR2 YYREEE, per germline (reference sequence). Treatment: some 20 received Ad26.COV2.S at low or high dose, single or two shots; roughly five received placebo; per-sample allocation not given. Sampling was done on day 63 after the first vaccine or placebo injection. Study-wide findings and caveats: Assessments of TCR breadth and depth may have underestimated the total T cell responses. Non-spike TCR breadth was similar in vaccine and placebo recipients. Substantial breadth was reportedly displayed by spike-specific CD8+ and CD4+ T cell responses after vaccination.

The data were produced by immunoSEQ multiplex PCR, yet TCRdb's version contains in-frame clones alone and is incomplete. Seen here are a few hundred thousand clones, around 90% observed once, and the top ten hold approximately 12%. This chain joins TRBV5-4 and TRBJ2-5; unclear D gene. The TCR originated in a person aged 18-65 years who received the Ad26.COV2.S COVID-19 vaccine or a placebo. The input for sequencing was peripheral blood, taken in a trial of Ad26.COV2.S vaccine versus placebo. Here the CDR3 reads CASSIPALGETQYF. The CDR3 DNA follows: TGTGCCAGCAGCATCCCTGCCCTAGGGGAGACCCAGTACTTC.